These 25 T cell receptor beta chains were all obtained from the same sample, sequenced in a study of shared clonotypes between healthy human individuals. Using immunoSEQ multiplex PCR, the repertoire was profiled, and TCRdb retains in-frame clones only, with some absent. The sample shows some 630,000 clones, around 72% of them seen only once. The sequenced material came from memory CD4+ T cells sorted from blood. Subset: CD45RA-negative fraction. These receptor sequences come from a woman aged 25 to 39 in good health.

This clone appeared a single time. The chain employs TRBV19 and TRBJ1-2; D gene ambiguous. This CDR3 comprises 13 residues. The V end lost 6 bases, the J end lost 8 bases, and 16 bases lay between the germline ends. The germline V gene encodes CDR1 LNHDA and CDR2 SQIVND (reference sequence). The CDR3 DNA is TGTGCCAGTAGCATGGACGGCACTGGGGGCTACACCTTC. This encodes CASSMDGTGGYTF.

This rearrangement joins TRBV12-5 to TRBJ1-5; the match to TRBD1 covers 8 bases. Germline CDR1 reads LGHNT; CDR2 reads FRNRAP. The CDR3 totals 16 residues. The ends lost 2 bases at V and 8 bases at J; junction bases unmatched: 11. In DNA form, the CDR3 reads TGTGCTAGTGGTTTGCCCACTGGACAGGGTAAAGAGCCCCAGCATTTT. Protein product: CASGLPTGQGKEPQHF.

The chain is built from TRBV10-2 and TRBJ1-3, with D unclear. The CDR3 has 17 amino acids. The ends were cut back, 2 bases at V and 3 bases at J, with 17 bases in the middle. CDR1 and CDR2 (germline): WSHSY, SAAADI. CDR3 coding DNA: TGCGCCAGCAGTGAGGGACCGCGGGGAGGACTTGGAAACACCATATATTTT. This translates into CASSEGPRGGLGNTIYF.

This chain's CDR3 is CASSLQGSSYEQYF. The CDR3 DNA reads as TGTGCCAGCAGCTTACAGGGAAGCTCCTACGAGCAGTACTTC. The chain uses TRBV7-2 and TRBJ2-7; D might be TRBD1 (5 bases). Germline CDR1 SGHTA, CDR2 FQGNSA. Deletions cut 2 bases from V and 0 bases from J, with 8 bases between. The CDR3 contains 14 residues.

The chain employs TRBV5-1 and TRBJ2-1; TRBD2 aligns across 12 bases. V was pared by 4 bases and J by 7 bases, with 15 bases of the junction left unmatched. This CDR3 is built from 18 residues. CDR1 and CDR2 (germline): SGHRS, YFSETQ. Here the CDR3 DNA reads TGCGCCAGCAGCAACCCTCTTAGGACTAGCGGGATTCAGAATGAGCAGTTCTTC. Protein sequence: CASSNPLRTSGIQNEQFF.

About this clone: In the same sample, other DNA sequences code for this CDR3. This rearrangement joins TRBV5-1 to TRBJ2-1; TRBD2 matches 12 bases. J lost 7 bases, V lost 0 bases, and 2 bases had no gene match. CDR1 and CDR2 (germline): SGHRS, YFSETQ. The CDR3 sequence is 15 residues long. The CDR3 coding sequence is TGCGCCAGCAGCTTGGGACTAGCGGGAGTAAATGAGCAGTTCTTC. It yields the protein CASSLGLAGVNEQFF. The whole variable domain, filled in from reference TRBV5-1 and TRBJ2-1, reads KAGVTQTPRYLIKTRGQQVTLSCSPISGHRSVSWYQQTPGQGLQFLFEYFSETQRNKGNFPGRFSGRQFSNSRSEMNVSTLELGDSALYLCASSLGLAGVNEQFFGPGTRLTVL.

The chain is built from TRBV7-1 and TRBJ2-7, with a tentative D call TRBD2 (5 bases). TRBV7-1 falls under the ORF class, with uncertain function. The length of the CDR3 is 14 residues. V was pared by 4 bases and J by 0 bases, with 10 bases between. The CDR3 loop reads CASSWAGSSYEQYF. CDR3 coding DNA: TGTGCCAGCAGCTGGGCGGGCAGCTCCTACGAGCAGTACTTC.

The rearrangement links TRBV2 to TRBJ2-3, with D possibly TRBD2 on 6 matching bases. CDR1 is SNHLY and CDR2 is FYNNEI in the germline V gene. CDR3 length: 14 amino acids. The V end was cut by 7 bases, the J end by 0 bases, with 11 bases between. The CDR3 sequence: CASIGGTSTDTQYF. For the CDR3, the DNA is TGTGCCAGCATAGGTGGGACTAGCACAGATACGCAGTATTTT.

This chain connects TRBV18 to TRBJ1-2; D might be TRBD1 (5 bases). Germline V gene sequence: CDR1 KGHSH, CDR2 LQKENI. Trimming removed 2 bases at V and 8 bases at J, with 12 bases between. This CDR3 has 13 residues. The CDR3 sequence: CASSPTTVGGYTF. In DNA form, the CDR3 reads TGTGCCAGCTCACCAACGACAGTGGGGGGCTACACCTTC.

J is TRBJ1-5 and V is TRBV28, with D possibly being TRBD1 (6 bases). CDR3 length equals 16 residues. V lost 6 bases to trimming and J lost 0 bases, with 15 bases between them. Germline V gene lookup returns CDR1 MDHEN and CDR2 SYDVKM. The CDR3 bases are TGTGCCAGCAGACCTGGGGGCAGTGTTAGCAATCAGCCCCAGCATTTT. Translating gives CASRPGGSVSNQPQHF.

The rearrangement links TRBV28 to TRBJ2-7, with a tentative D call TRBD2 (6 bases). The CDR3 runs 13 residues. V dropped 5 bases and J dropped 5 bases, with 13 bases sitting between them. Germline V gene data show CDR1 as MDHEN and CDR2 as SYDVKM. Written as DNA, the CDR3 is TGTGCCAGCAGTCGGGCGGGAAACGACGAGCAGTACTTC. Residues: CASSRAGNDEQYF.

The V and J genes are TRBV6-5 and TRBJ1-1; D is unresolved. Germline values: CDR1 MNHEY, CDR2 SVGAGI. The CDR3 sequence is 14 residues long. V dropped 6 bases and J dropped 0 bases, with 11 bases sitting between them. CDR3 DNA: TGTGCCAGCAGACTCGGACGGCTGAACACTGAAGCTTTCTTT. Its protein product is CASRLGRLNTEAFF.

The CDR3: CASSPGQGATNEKLFF. The DNA of the CDR3 is TGTGCCAGCAGCCCGGGACAGGGGGCGACTAATGAAAAACTGTTTTTT. This sequence joins TRBV7-3 and TRBJ1-4; 12 bases are a match to TRBD1. The CDR3 totals 16 residues. CDR1 and CDR2 (germline): SGHTA, FQGTGA. With V trimmed by 5 bases and J by 2 bases, 3 bases remained unmatched.

The CDR3 nucleotides read TGTGCCAGCGCCGGGGGGAACACCGGGGAGCTGTTTTTT. Translated: CASAGGNTGELFF. The chain combines TRBV7-3 with TRBJ2-2; weak D call: TRBD2 (6 bases). The CDR3 totals 13 residues. Trimming left V 8 bases short and J 1 base short, with 8 bases between. The germline V gene encodes CDR1 SGHTA and CDR2 FQGTGA.

J is TRBJ2-6 and V is TRBV5-4; the D gene could be TRBD1 or TRBD2 (6 bases each). The germline CDR1 and CDR2 sequences are SGHNT and YYREEE (reference sequence). The CDR3 has 16 amino acids. The ends were cut back, 2 bases at V and 2 bases at J, with 11 bases in the middle. CDR3 bases: TGTGCCAGCAGCTTCTGGGGGGCGGCTGGGGCCAACGTCCTGACTTTC. Translated, it gives CASSFWGAAGANVLTF.

The chain combines TRBV18 with TRBJ1-1; perhaps TRBD1 as D (5 bases). The CDR3 runs 14 residues. Germline assignment: CDR1 KGHSH and CDR2 LQKENI. Between the trimmed V and J ends, which lost 0 bases and 5 bases, there was a span of 10 bases. CDR3 residues: CASSPPPRGTEAFF. CDR3 nucleotides: TGTGCCAGCTCACCACCCCCGCGGGGGACTGAAGCTTTCTTT.

The chain links TRBV7-8 to TRBJ1-4; no clear D. In germline, CDR1 is SGHVS, CDR2 FQNEAQ. The CDR3 covers 15 residues. Trimming took off 5 bases at V and 7 bases at J, with 17 bases between the two ends. The DNA for the CDR3 is TGTGCCAGCAGCCCCAATAAGCTAAGAGGTGAAAAACTGTTTTTT. It codes for CASSPNKLRGEKLFF. Drawing the rest from reference TRBV7-8 and TRBJ1-4, the complete variable domain is GAGVSQSPRYKVAKRGQDVALRCDPISGHVSLFWYQQALGQGPEFLTYFQNEAQLDKSGLPSDRFFAERPEGSVSTLKIQRTQQEDSAVYLCASSPNKLRGEKLFFGSGTQLSVL.

V is TRBV7-2 and J is TRBJ2-7, with 7 bases matching TRBD2. V trimming: 1 base; J trimming: 4 bases; junction bases outside the gene matches: 7. Germline-derived CDR1 and CDR2 are SGHTA and FQGNSA. The CDR3 has 15 amino acids. Here the CDR3 reads CASSLGPAGKYEQYF. Here the CDR3 DNA reads TGTGCCAGCAGCTTAGGTCCAGCGGGGAAATACGAGCAGTACTTC. Full variable domain (rest looked up from reference TRBV7-2 and TRBJ2-7): GAGVSQSPSNKVTEKGKDVELRCDPISGHTALYWYRQSLGQGLEFLIYFQGNSAPDKSGLPSDRFSAERTGGSVSTLTIQRTQQEDSAVYLCASSLGPAGKYEQYFGPGTRLTVT.

The chain is built from TRBV4-1 and TRBJ2-7; 9 positions match TRBD2. J was trimmed by 4 bases and V by 0 bases; bases with no gene match: 7. The CDR3 contains 16 residues. CDR1 is MGHRA and CDR2 is YSYEKL in the germline V gene. CDR3 sequence reads: CASSQDFSGSVYEQYF. The CDR3 bases are TGCGCCAGCAGCCAAGATTTTAGCGGGAGTGTGTACGAGCAGTACTTC.

This clone has more than one count but fewer than ten. V gene TRBV2 combines with J gene TRBJ1-4, with no clear D. The germline CDR1 and CDR2 sequences are SNHLY and FYNNEI. CDR3 length: 14 residues. V was cut by 8 bases and J by 3 bases, with 13 bases left in between. CDR3 DNA sequence: TGTGCCAGCTGCGTGGGCCAGGCTAATGAAAAACTGTTTTTT. Translating it yields CASCVGQANEKLFF.

V is TRBV5-1 and J is TRBJ2-1; 9 bases map to TRBD2. Germline V gene data show CDR1 as SGHRS and CDR2 as YFSETQ. After removal of 0 bases from V and 7 bases from J, the junction contained 8 bases not matched to a gene. The CDR3 runs to 16 residues. The CDR3 sequence is CASSLGVAGALNEQFF. CDR3 sequence (DNA): TGCGCCAGCAGCTTGGGTGTAGCGGGAGCCCTTAATGAGCAGTTCTTC.

The genes are TRBV30 and TRBJ1-1; TRBD1 is a possible D gene (5 bases). The V gene's germline CDR1 is GTSNPN and CDR2 SVGIG (reference sequence). The CDR3 totals 15 residues. Deletions cut 5 bases from V and 5 bases from J, with 21 bases between. The CDR3 region has the DNA TGTGCCTGGTCCATCGCTTTGGGGGTAAGAACTGAAGCTTTCTTT. Protein: CAWSIALGVRTEAFF. Looking up the rest from reference TRBV30 and TRBJ1-1 gives the full variable domain: SQTIHQWPATLVQPVGSPLSLECTVEGTSNPNLYWYRQAAGRGLQLLFYSVGIGQISSEVPQNLSASRPQDRQFILSSKKLLLSDSGFYLCAWSIALGVRTEAFFGQGTRLTVV.

V usage is TRBV11-1 and J usage is TRBJ2-5, with D possibly being TRBD1 (5 bases). This CDR3 region has 14 residues. Trimming pared 5 bases from V and 2 bases from J, leaving 12 bases between. The germline gives CDR1 SGHAT, CDR2 FQDESV (reference sequence). CDR3 amino acids: CASSLQVSQETQYF. CDR3 coding DNA: TGTGCCAGCAGCCTACAGGTTTCTCAAGAGACCCAGTACTTC.

The chain recombines TRBV28 with TRBJ1-5, with unresolved D. V was clipped by 6 bases and J by 5 bases, with 8 bases between them. The germline V gene has CDR1 MDHEN and CDR2 SYDVKM. The CDR3 contains 12 residues. Here the CDR3 reads CASSTSDQPQHF. CDR3 nucleotide sequence: TGTGCCAGCAGCACTTCCGATCAGCCCCAGCATTTT.

The chain carries TRBV5-1 and TRBJ1-5; D is unresolved. Trimming left V 3 bases short and J 7 bases short, with 11 bases between. There are 13 residues in the CDR3. Germline V gene sequence: CDR1 SGHRS, CDR2 YFSETQ. As DNA, the CDR3 is TGCGCCAGCAGCTGGACCCCGGGGCAGCCCCAGCATTTT. Translation gives CASSWTPGQPQHF. The full variable domain, its missing parts supplied by reference TRBV5-1 and TRBJ1-5, is KAGVTQTPRYLIKTRGQQVTLSCSPISGHRSVSWYQQTPGQGLQFLFEYFSETQRNKGNFPGRFSGRQFSNSRSEMNVSTLELGDSALYLCASSWTPGQPQHFGDGTRLSIL.